The 24 T cell receptor beta chains below come from one sample, sequenced in a study of shared clonotypes between healthy human individuals. TCRdb keeps only in-frame clones here, not all; method: immunoSEQ multiplex PCR. The sample consists of 400,000 to 600,000 clones, nearly 80% of them appearing once. The sample consisted of PBMCs. The receptors were gathered from a woman between 40 and 50 years old in good health. Some clones in this sample may be carry-over from other donors' samples.

The V gene is TRBV6-1, the J gene TRBJ1-5; weak D call: TRBD1 (5 bases). The germline gives CDR1 MNHNS, CDR2 SASEGT. V was pared by 0 bases and J by 0 bases, with 24 bases between. This CDR3 contains 21 residues. CDR3 DNA sequence: TGTGCCAGCAGTGAAGCAGGGGCTAGTATAATCCGCGGATATAGCAATCAGCCCCAGCATTTT. Encoded protein: CASSEAGASIIRGYSNQPQHF.

The chain employs TRBV7-9 and TRBJ2-1, with D possibly TRBD2 on 6 matching bases. Trimming removed 5 bases at V and 9 bases at J, with 14 bases between. The CDR3 runs 13 residues. CDR1 is SEHNR and CDR2 is FQNEAQ in the germline V gene (reference sequence). CDR3 in DNA: TGTGCCAGCAGCAGCCGACTAGTGGCTGAGCAGTTCTTC. Translated, it gives CASSSRLVAEQFF. Full variable domain (missing parts from reference TRBV7-9 and TRBJ2-1): DTGVSQNPRHKITKRGQNVTFRCDPISEHNRLYWYRQTLGQGPEFLTYFQNEAQLEKSRLLSDRFSAERPKGSFSTLEIQRTEQGDSAMYLCASSSRLVAEQFFGPGTRLTVL.

The chain has TRBV4-1 and TRBJ2-5, with 7 bases aligning to TRBD2. Near its end, the DNA agrees better with TRBJ2-7, so the J call may be wrong. The CDR3 is made up of 17 amino acids. Germline V CDR1 and CDR2: MGHRA, YSYEKL. The CDR3 sequence: CASSQGPGAGTSYEQYF. As DNA, the CDR3 is TGCGCCAGCAGCCAGGGGCCGGGAGCGGGGACCTCCTACGAGCAGTACTTC.

The chain joins TRBV28 to TRBJ2-7; no definite D call. Germline CDR1 and CDR2: MDHEN and SYDVKM. The CDR3 has 10 amino acids. The germline V and J ends were trimmed by 8 bases and 3 bases, with 5 bases remaining between them. The CDR3, as DNA: TGTGCCAGCGGATTCTACGAGCAGTACTTC. Its protein product is CASGFYEQYF.

The genes are TRBV28 and TRBJ2-1; 8 nucleotides agree with TRBD2. J was trimmed by 5 bases and V by 10 bases; bases with no gene match: 10. The V gene's germline CDR1 is MDHEN and CDR2 SYDVKM. This CDR3 region has 14 residues. CDR3 sequence reads: CATLPGRGHNEQFF. The CDR3 nucleotides are TGTGCCACCCTCCCCGGGAGGGGCCACAATGAGCAGTTCTTC.

The rearrangement uses TRBV30 and TRBJ2-7, with 9 bases fitting TRBD1. CDR1 is GTSNPN and CDR2 is SVGIG in the germline V gene (reference sequence). CDR3 length equals 13 residues. The ends lost 2 bases at V and 7 bases at J; junction bases unmatched: 6. CDR3 DNA sequence: TGTGCCTGGAGTATCAGAGACAGGGGGGAGCAGTACTTC. Protein: CAWSIRDRGEQYF.

This clone was recorded a few times. V usage is TRBV6-5 and J usage is TRBJ1-2; D is possibly TRBD1 (5 bases). V lost 9 bases and J 6 bases, leaving 14 bases between the germline ends. CDR1 is MNHEY and CDR2 is SVGAGI in the germline V gene. The CDR3 spans 12 residues. CDR3 loop: CASRGPLDGYTF. CDR3 nucleotide sequence: TGTGCCAGTCGGGGCCCCTTGGATGGCTACACCTTC.

This sequence joins TRBV29-1 and TRBJ2-1, with 9 bases aligning to TRBD1. Germline V gives CDR1 SQVTM, CDR2 ANQGSEA. This CDR3 spans 14 amino acids. With 7 bases clipped from V and 8 bases from J, the junction kept 12 bases outside the gene matches. The CDR3 DNA reads as TGCAGCGGAGAGACAGGGGGAGGCGGCGATGAGCAGTTCTTC. Translated: CSGETGGGGDEQFF.

The chain combines TRBV28 with TRBJ1-4; possible D gene TRBD1, 6 bases. CDR1 is MDHEN and CDR2 is SYDVKM in the germline V gene. Trimming removed 5 bases from V and 1 base from J, with 11 bases in between. The CDR3 has 15 amino acids. The CDR3 here is CASSKSTGTNEKLFF. CDR3 coding DNA: TGTGCCAGCAGTAAATCGACAGGAACTAATGAAAAACTGTTTTTT.

This clone was picked up a small number of times. The chain joins TRBV5-5 to TRBJ2-7; TRBD1 matches 8 bases. Trimming took 1 base from V and 3 from J; bases not matched to a gene: 6. The CDR3 is made up of 15 amino acids. In germline, CDR1 is SGHKS, CDR2 YYEKEE (reference sequence). CDR3 DNA: TGTGCCAGCAGCTTGCTACTACAGGGGGTCTACGAGCAGTACTTC. Its translation is CASSLLLQGVYEQYF. The full variable domain, in which reference TRBV5-5 and TRBJ2-7 provide the parts outside the CDR3, is DAGVTQSPTHLIKTRGQQVTLRCSPISGHKSVSWYQQVLGQGPQFIFQYYEKEERGRGNFPDRFSARQFPNYSSELNVNALLLGDSALYLCASSLLLQGVYEQYFGPGTRLTVT.

V gene TRBV28 combines with J gene TRBJ1-2; maybe TRBD1 (6 bases). The V gene lost 5 bases and the J gene lost 4 bases, with 8 bases spanning the gap. The CDR3 contains 12 residues. Germline CDR1 is MDHEN and CDR2 is SYDVKM. The CDR3 sequence: CASSNRVYGYTF. Written as DNA, the CDR3 is TGTGCCAGCAGTAACAGGGTCTATGGCTACACCTTC.

The chain is built from TRBV7-9 and TRBJ2-5, with 7 bases aligning to TRBD1. Gene TRBJ2-7 matches the end of the DNA better, so the J call may be wrong. Germline V CDR1 and CDR2: SEHNR, FQNEAQ (reference sequence). The CDR3 runs to 19 residues. The CDR3 loop is CASSLAAGGESPFSYEQYF. CDR3 sequence (DNA): TGTGCCAGCAGCTTAGCGGCAGGGGGAGAGAGCCCCTTCTCCTACGAGCAGTACTTC.

The CDR3 reads CASSLGQGYTEAFF. The CDR3 DNA reads as TGCGCCAGCAGCTTGGGCCAGGGCTACACTGAAGCTTTCTTT. The chain carries TRBV5-1 and TRBJ1-1; a weak D match, TRBD1 (5 bases). This CDR3 is built from 14 residues. V shed 0 bases and J shed 3 bases, with 9 bases lying between them. Germline lookup yields CDR1 SGHRS and CDR2 YFSETQ.

The J gene is TRBJ1-2, the V gene TRBV28; TRBD1 agrees at 8 bases. J lost 2 bases, V lost 5 bases, and 4 bases had no gene match. The CDR3 loop spans 14 amino acids. Germline V gene lookup returns CDR1 MDHEN and CDR2 SYDVKM. As DNA, the CDR3 is TGTGCCAGCAGTCTCGACAGGGGCAACTATGGCTACACCTTC. Translated: CASSLDRGNYGYTF.

The V call is TRBV19, the J call TRBJ2-7; 10 bases are a match to TRBD1. This CDR3 spans 16 amino acids. Germline-derived CDR1 and CDR2 are LNHDA and SQIVND (reference sequence). The trim removed 4 bases at V and 0 bases at J, leaving 6 bases unmatched. Written as DNA, the CDR3 is TGTGCCAGTAGTAAGGTGGACAGGGGGTCCTCCTACGAGCAGTACTTC. Residues: CASSKVDRGSSYEQYF.

The V and J genes are TRBV9 and TRBJ2-1; D unclear. Between the trimmed V and J ends, which lost 3 bases and 8 bases, there was a span of 9 bases. Germline CDR1 reads SGDLS; CDR2 reads YYNGEE. This CDR3 region has 12 residues. This chain's CDR3 is CASSGLRDEQFF. Written as DNA, the CDR3 is TGTGCCAGCAGCGGTTTAAGGGATGAGCAGTTCTTC.

The rearrangement uses TRBV7-9 and TRBJ2-2; 7 bases fit TRBD1. This CDR3 has 17 amino acids. V shed 2 bases, J shed 3 bases, and the junction held 9 bases outside the gene matches. The germline V gene encodes CDR1 SEHNR and CDR2 FQNEAQ (reference sequence). In nucleotides, the CDR3 is TGTGCCAGCAGCTTATCGGGCAGGGGGTCGGACACCGGGGAGCTGTTTTTT. The encoded protein is CASSLSGRGSDTGELFF.

The chain joins TRBV9 to TRBJ1-5, with D unresolved. Trimming took off 0 bases at V and 7 bases at J, with 17 bases between the two ends. Germline CDR1 is SGDLS and CDR2 is YYNGEE. The CDR3 consists of 16 residues. CDR3 bases: TGTGCCAGCAGCGTAGGCCCGGGCATGACTGGCCAGCCCCAGCATTTT. This gives the protein CASSVGPGMTGQPQHF.

This chain links TRBV9 with TRBJ1-4; D remains ambiguous. V dropped 3 bases and J dropped 8 bases, with 14 bases sitting between them. This CDR3 has 14 residues. CDR1 is SGDLS and CDR2 is YYNGEE in the germline V gene. The CDR3 region has the DNA TGTGCCAGCAGCGGAGACCCCACTGGAGAAAAACTGTTTTTT. Translating it yields CASSGDPTGEKLFF. The full variable domain, in which reference TRBV9 and TRBJ1-4 provide the parts outside the CDR3, is DSGVTQTPKHLITATGQRVTLRCSPRSGDLSVYWYQQSLDQGLQFLIQYYNGEERAKGNILERFSAQQFPDLHSELNLSSLELGDSALYFCASSGDPTGEKLFFGSGTQLSVL.

V is TRBV5-1 and J is TRBJ2-2, with 12 bases that match TRBD1. Germline V lookup: CDR1 SGHRS, CDR2 YFSETQ. The J segment lost 5 bases and the V segment lost 4 bases, leaving 18 bases of the junction unmatched. The CDR3 spans 20 residues. The CDR3 sequence: CASSLPIPGQGALGTGELFF. The CDR3 bases are TGCGCCAGCAGCCTCCCTATACCGGGACAGGGGGCGCTGGGGACCGGGGAGCTGTTTTTT.

This chain uses TRBV7-2 with TRBJ1-1, with D unresolved. Germline V lookup: CDR1 SGHTA, CDR2 FQGNSA. The CDR3 sequence is 15 residues long. With 2 bases removed from V and 2 bases from J, the gap between germline ends came to 12 bases. CDR3 region: CASSLSAGSNTEAFF. The CDR3 DNA follows: TGTGCCAGCAGCTTATCGGCAGGTAGTAACACTGAAGCTTTCTTT.

The chain is built from TRBV28 and TRBJ2-6; D not resolved. The CDR3 length is 15 residues. The V end lost 3 bases, the J end lost 0 bases, and 6 bases lay between the germline ends. Germline assignment: CDR1 MDHEN and CDR2 SYDVKM. The CDR3 sequence: CASSFWHSGANVLTF. The DNA of the CDR3 is TGTGCCAGCAGTTTCTGGCACTCTGGGGCCAACGTCCTGACTTTC.

The V call is TRBV27, the J call TRBJ2-2, with 8 bases aligning to TRBD2. V shed 6 bases, J shed 4 bases, and the junction held 13 bases outside the gene matches. The CDR3 runs to 17 residues. CDR1 is MNHEY and CDR2 is SMNVEV in the germline V gene (reference sequence). The CDR3, as DNA: TGTGCCAGCAGCTCCGGGACTAGAGGGGGGTTCACCGGGGAGCTGTTTTTT. Its protein product is CASSSGTRGGFTGELFF.

The chain has TRBV11-2 and TRBJ2-7; D call uncertain. Per the germline V gene, CDR1 is SGHAT and CDR2 is FQNNGV. CDR3 length equals 13 residues. V lost 5 bases and J lost 6, with 14 bases in between. CDR3 DNA sequence: TGTGCCAGCAGCGCCTCAGGATGGGGCGAGCAGTACTTC. Protein product: CASSASGWGEQYF.